Listed below are T cell receptor beta chains from one sample, sequenced in a study of early T cells in non-severe SARS-CoV-2 infection. From the 5' RACE reads, TCRdb called clonotypes with MiXCR, one entry per CDR3 protein. This sample has some 77,000 distinct CDR3 sequences; 16% occur once, and the top ten carry approximately 2.9%. Sequenced material: whole blood. These receptors all stem from an adult who was a healthcare worker with PCR-confirmed SARS-CoV-2 infection or an uninfected control (not recorded which). CDR3s include the opening cysteine and the closing phenylalanine or tryptophan. The D gene is left open where the match is weak. Clone size is not always given. Where it is, it says once, few, many or a class for expanded clones.

abundance,len,j_gene,d_gene,v_gene,CDR3nt,CDR3aa
many,13,TRBJ1-2,NA,TRBV10-2,TGCGCCAGCACCCGGGAGCCTGCCTATGGCTACACCTTC,CASTREPAYGYTF
NA,17,TRBJ1-3,NA,TRBV6-5,TGTGCCAGCAGTTACACGGTACCGGGGCTTTCTGGAAACACCATATATTTT,CASSYTVPGLSGNTIYF
NA,15,TRBJ2-5,NA,TRBV5-4,TGTGCCAGCAGCCTGCGTACGGGGCTCCAAGAGACCCAGTACTTC,CASSLRTGLQETQYF
NA,13,TRBJ1-1,TRBD1,TRBV11-3,TGTGCCAGCAGTCAAGACAGGGGCACTGAAGCTTTCTTT,CASSQDRGTEAFF
NA,12,TRBJ1-2,NA,TRBV19,TGTGCCAGTAGCCCAGAGGGACCGCCCTACACCTTC,CASSPEGPPYTF
few,15,TRBJ2-5,TRBD2,TRBV3-1,TGTGCCAGTTCCCGGCGACTAGCGGAGAAAGAGACCCAGTACTTC,CASSRRLAEKETQYF
few,11,TRBJ2-7,NA,TRBV24-1,TGTGCCACCAGTGAGGGGTACGAGCAGTACTTC,CATSEGYEQYF
few,12,TRBJ1-3,NA,TRBV11-3,TGTGCCAGCAGCTTAGATGAGAACACCATATATTTT,CASSLDENTIYF
NA,14,TRBJ1-5,NA,TRBV18,TGTGCCAGCTCATTACAACAAGAGGGTCAGCCCCAGCATTTT,CASSLQQEGQPQHF
NA,17,TRBJ2-3,TRBD2,TRBV5-4,TGTGCCAGCAGTTCGGCGGGGGGGCCTCTCGGCACAGATACGCAGTATTTT,CASSSAGGPLGTDTQYF
few,13,TRBJ2-7,NA,TRBV20-1,TGCAGTGCTAGAGAGACAGCCACCTACGAGCAGTACTTC,CSARETATYEQYF
few,17,TRBJ2-7,NA,TRBV4-1,TGCGCCAGCAGCCAAGGAAGGGTCCAGGGACGGTCCTACGAGCAGTACTTC,CASSQGRVQGRSYEQYF
NA,15,TRBJ1-5,NA,TRBV11-3,TGTGCCAGCAGCCCCGGGACGAGGAGAAATCAGCCCCAGCATTTT,CASSPGTRRNQPQHF
NA,15,TRBJ2-7,TRBD2,TRBV5-8,TGTGCCAGCAGCTTCCGACTAGCGGGAGCCGCTGAGCAGTACTTC,CASSFRLAGAAEQYF
few,13,TRBJ2-2,TRBD2,TRBV7-9,TGTGCCAGCAGCCCCCTAGCGGACGGGGAGCTGTTTTTT,CASSPLADGELFF
few,16,TRBJ1-4,NA,TRBV30,TGTGCCTGGAGTGTACTGGGGACTACCGAATCAGAAAAACTGTTTTTT,CAWSVLGTTESEKLFF
few,15,TRBJ2-7,TRBD2,TRBV12-3/TRBV12-4,TGTGCCAGCAGTTTGTTTCTAGCGGGAACCTACGAGCAGTACTTC,CASSLFLAGTYEQYF
once,14,TRBJ2-3,NA,TRBV20-1,TGCAGTGCTAGAGACCCACAGGGTTTAGATACGCAGTATTTT,CSARDPQGLDTQYF
NA,13,TRBJ2-7,NA,TRBV12-3/TRBV12-4,TGTGCCAGCAGTGGGGACACCTCCTACGAGCAGTACTTC,CASSGDTSYEQYF
many,16,TRBJ2-5,TRBD2,TRBV2,TGTGCCAGCAGTCGCGGACTAGCGGGGGGACAAGAGACCCAGTACTTC,CASSRGLAGGQETQYF
NA,13,TRBJ2-1,TRBD1,TRBV20-1,TGCAGTGCTTCCGGGACAGGGTCCAATGAGCAGTTCTTC,CSASGTGSNEQFF
NA,14,TRBJ1-5,NA,TRBV27,TGTGCCAGCAGTTTGGGGTATAGCAATCAGCCCCAGCATTTT,CASSLGYSNQPQHF
many,13,TRBJ2-7,TRBD2,TRBV20-1,TGCAGTGCTAGAGTCGGGACTATCGCCGAGCAGTACTTC,CSARVGTIAEQYF
NA,16,TRBJ2-4,NA,TRBV15,TGTGCCACCAGCAGAGAACGTCTGGAAGGTAGAAACATTCAGTACTTC,CATSRERLEGRNIQYF
few,18,TRBJ2-1,TRBD2,TRBV5-1,TGCGCCAGCAGCTCAATACCGATCCCTAGCGGTGGTTACAATGAGCAGTTCTTC,CASSSIPIPSGGYNEQFF
NA,18,TRBJ2-3,TRBD2,TRBV11-2,TGTGCCAGCAGCTTAACCCGCTGGGTGGCGGGAGTGGCAGATACGCAGTATTTT,CASSLTRWVAGVADTQYF
NA,16,TRBJ1-5,NA,TRBV19,TGTGCCAGTAGTATATCAACGGGCCCCCGGAATCAGCCCCAGCATTTT,CASSISTGPRNQPQHF
many,13,TRBJ2-3,NA,TRBV10-3,TGTGCCACGTACACCCAGTACACAGATACGCAGTATTTT,CATYTQYTDTQYF
many,16,TRBJ2-1,TRBD2,TRBV12-3/TRBV12-4,TGTGCCAGCAGTTTCGACGCGGGAGCGAGGAGCGATGAGCAGTTCTTC,CASSFDAGARSDEQFF
few,13,TRBJ2-1,TRBD1,TRBV20-1,TGCAGTATAACAGGGGCCCTCTACAATGAGCAGTTCTTC,CSITGALYNEQFF
NA,14,TRBJ2-7,NA,TRBV20-1,TGCAGTGCTAGAGATCGACAGCCGACCCGCGAGCAGTACTTC,CSARDRQPTREQYF
many,16,TRBJ2-1,TRBD2,TRBV30,TGTGCCGGGTTCCCCACCACTAGCGGGGACTACAATGAGCAGTTCTTC,CAGFPTTSGDYNEQFF
many,14,TRBJ2-7,NA,TRBV6-1,TGTGCCAGCAGTTCGGACCGCTTCGGGTACGAGCAGTACTTC,CASSSDRFGYEQYF
many,15,TRBJ2-3,TRBD2,TRBV7-3,TGTGCCAGCAGCCCGACTAGCGGGGCTACAGATACGCAGTATTTT,CASSPTSGATDTQYF
many,16,TRBJ2-4,NA,TRBV28,TGTGCCAGCAGAACCCCGGGCCTCGTAGCCAAAAACATTCAGTACTTC,CASRTPGLVAKNIQYF
many,14,TRBJ2-2,NA,TRBV3-1,TGTGCCAGCAGCCATAGCGGCATCACCGGGGAGCTGTTTTTT,CASSHSGITGELFF
NA,14,TRBJ2-1,TRBD1,TRBV6-5,TGTGCCAGCAGACTCCCGGGACAGAACAATGAGCAGTTCTTC,CASRLPGQNNEQFF
few,15,TRBJ1-4,TRBD1,TRBV5-1,TGCGCCAGCAGCCGCGACAGGGGGACTAATGAAAAACTGTTTTTT,CASSRDRGTNEKLFF
NA,13,TRBJ2-7,NA,TRBV7-9,TGTGCCAGCACACAATTAGCCCCCTACGAGCAGTACTTC,CASTQLAPYEQYF
few,12,TRBJ2-1,NA,TRBV9,TGTGCCAGCAGCCCTACCCACTATGAGCAGTTCTTC,CASSPTHYEQFF
few,16,TRBJ2-3,TRBD2,TRBV7-3,TGTGCCAGCAGCTTAATGCGAGCGGGGGGTATGTCTACGCAGTATTTT,CASSLMRAGGMSTQYF
few,15,TRBJ1-5,NA,TRBV6-5,TGTGCCAGCAGAGCGGGCGTCGGCCGCAATCAGCCCCAGCATTTT,CASRAGVGRNQPQHF
few,15,TRBJ2-7,TRBD1,TRBV14,TGTGCCAGCAGCCAGGGAGGACAGGGGAACTACGAGCAGTACTTC,CASSQGGQGNYEQYF
many,13,TRBJ2-3,NA,TRBV15,TGTGCCACCAGCGGGGGAAGGGCAGATACGCAGTATTTT,CATSGGRADTQYF
many,16,TRBJ1-1,NA,TRBV7-8,TGTGCCAGCAGCCCGCTACGGGGAGGGAGTAACACTGAAGCTTTCTTT,CASSPLRGGSNTEAFF
NA,15,TRBJ2-3,NA,TRBV5-6,TGTGCCAGCAGCTTGCGCCAGGTTAGCACAGATACGCAGTATTTT,CASSLRQVSTDTQYF
few,15,TRBJ2-1,NA,TRBV20-1,TGCAGTGCTAGAGATCCCATCGCAGATTATTATGAGCAGTTCTTC,CSARDPIADYYEQFF
few,15,TRBJ2-7,TRBD2,TRBV30,TGTGCCTGGAGGGGGACTAGCGGGATCCCCTACGAGCAGTACTTC,CAWRGTSGIPYEQYF
few,15,TRBJ2-1,TRBD2,TRBV6-5,TGTGCCAGCAGTTACTGGGGGAGGGCGGGGAATGAGCAGTTCTTC,CASSYWGRAGNEQFF
NA,18,TRBJ1-1,NA,TRBV7-9,TGTGCCAGCAGCTTATTTCTAGGTGACGGCCTCTCGAACACTGAAGCTTTCTTT,CASSLFLGDGLSNTEAFF